Described below is a single T cell receptor beta chain sequence and its context. This sample was included in a study of cytomegalovirus exposure and HLA in healthy donors. Study-level background: An early data release held 75 million to 100 million unique TCRs from HLA-typed donors.

V shed 6 bases, J shed 1 base, and the junction held 7 bases outside the gene matches. Germline CDR1 is MDHEN and CDR2 is SYDVKM. The CDR3 is made up of 16 amino acids. With 60 Vbeta and 13 Jbeta primers, the PCR was carried out. TCRdb's table, derived via immunoSEQ multiplex PCR, lists solely in-frame clones and lacks some. The data contain more than 100,000 clones, about three quarters of them singletons. Sequencing was performed on PBMCs. This TCR came from a woman in her twenties or thirties in good health and CMV-seropositive. The chain couples TRBV28 to TRBJ2-2; 8 bases map to TRBD2. CDR3 amino acids: CASRPTGGMNTGELFF. As DNA, the CDR3 is TGTGCCAGCAGACCGACGGGGGGGATGAACACCGGGGAGCTGTTTTTT.